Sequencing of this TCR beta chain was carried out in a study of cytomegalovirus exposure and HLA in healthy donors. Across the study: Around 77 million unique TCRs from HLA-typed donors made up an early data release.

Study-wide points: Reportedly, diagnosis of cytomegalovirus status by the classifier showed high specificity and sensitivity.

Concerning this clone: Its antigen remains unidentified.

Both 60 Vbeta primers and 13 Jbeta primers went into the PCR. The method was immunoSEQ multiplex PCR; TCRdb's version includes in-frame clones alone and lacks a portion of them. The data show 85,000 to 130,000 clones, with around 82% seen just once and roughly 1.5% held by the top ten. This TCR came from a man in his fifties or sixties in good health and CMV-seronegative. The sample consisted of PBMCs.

Here the CDR3 reads CASKERRNTEAFF. CDR3 bases: TGTGCCAGCAAGGAGAGGAGGAACACTGAAGCTTTCTTT. This chain connects TRBV6-5 to TRBJ1-1; D gene unclear. V gave up 7 bases and J gave up 1 base, with 10 bases separating them. The CDR3 extends over 13 amino acids. Looked up from germline, CDR1 is MNHEY and CDR2 is SVGAGI.